A selection of T cell receptor beta chains follows, all from one sample in a study of technical replicates of blood from several donors. Clones were sequenced by immunoSEQ multiplex PCR, and TCRdb holds only the in-frame ones, with some missing. The sample contains approximately 100,000 clones, 96% of which appear only once. Sequencing input: T cells isolated from PBMCs. All receptors come from a human donor in good health. Both conserved end residues are part of each CDR3. D genes are given only for firm matches. The size entry is marked missing in some rows and otherwise reads once, few, many or a size class.

v_call,d_call,j_call,cdr3_length,clone_size,cdr3_nt,cdr3_aa
TRBV6-4,NA,TRBJ2-2,14,NA,TGTGCCAGCAGCCCTCAGGAGAACACCGGGGAGCTGTTTTTT,CASSPQENTGELFF
TRBV27,NA,TRBJ2-2,12,NA,TGTGCCAGCGGCCGGGGCACCGGGGAGCTGTTTTTT,CASGRGTGELFF
TRBV7-9,TRBD2,TRBJ2-5,14,once,TGTGCCAGCAGCTTATCGGGCCGGGGGGGGACCCAGTACTTC,CASSLSGRGGTQYF
TRBV10-1,TRBD2,TRBJ2-2,17,NA,TGCGCCAGCAGTGAGTCCGGAGCGGGGGAGAACACCGGGGAGCTGTTTTTT,CASSESGAGENTGELFF
TRBV6-5,NA,TRBJ1-2,14,NA,TGTGCCAGCAGTTACTCGGCAGGGTCGGATGGCTACACCTTC,CASSYSAGSDGYTF
TRBV28,NA,TRBJ1-3,14,NA,TGTGCCAGCAGGGCAACAGGCAACAGAAACACCATATATTTT,CASRATGNRNTIYF
TRBV28,TRBD1,TRBJ1-4,15,NA,TGTGCCAGCAGTGCTCCCGGACAGGGCCGAGGAAAACTGTTTTTT,CASSAPGQGRGKLFF
TRBV9,TRBD2,TRBJ2-1,16,NA,TGTGCCAGCAGCGTAGCGGCTAGCGGGGGGGCAGATGAGCAGTTCTTC,CASSVAASGGADEQFF
TRBV5-1,NA,TRBJ1-1,14,once,TGCGCCAGCAGCCCCCAGACAGTGAACACTGAAGCTTTCTTT,CASSPQTVNTEAFF
TRBV10-3,TRBD1,TRBJ2-1,18,NA,TGTGCCATCAGTGCCGGTAAACAGGGGGCAAAATCCTACAATGAGCAGTTCTTC,CAISAGKQGAKSYNEQFF
TRBV14,NA,TRBJ2-5,15,NA,TGTGCCAGCAGCCAAGGAATTTTCGCCCCGAGGACCCAGTACTTC,CASSQGIFAPRTQYF
TRBV30,TRBD1,TRBJ2-6,17,NA,TGTGCCTGGAGCGGACAGGGGGGGTTGTTTGGGGCCAACGTCCTGACTTTC,CAWSGQGGLFGANVLTF
TRBV7-9,NA,TRBJ2-1,14,NA,TGTGCCAGCAGCTCATCGGGAGCACGCGATGAGCAGTTCTTC,CASSSSGARDEQFF
TRBV6-1,TRBD1,TRBJ1-2,14,once,TGTGCCAGCAGTTCGGGACAGCCGCAGGGTGGCTACACCTTC,CASSSGQPQGGYTF
TRBV11-2,TRBD2,TRBJ2-3,17,NA,TGTGCCAGCAGCTTAGGAAAGCGGGACTCGCAGACAGATACGCAGTATTTT,CASSLGKRDSQTDTQYF
TRBV6-6,NA,TRBJ1-5,14,NA,TGTGCCAGCAGTTATGGGAGGATCGATCAGCCCCAGCATTTT,CASSYGRIDQPQHF
TRBV6-1,NA,TRBJ1-4,15,NA,TGTGCCAGCAGTCAAGGGTATTCGGCTAATGAAAAACTGTTTTTT,CASSQGYSANEKLFF
TRBV11-3,NA,TRBJ1-1,16,NA,TGTGCCAGCAGCTTAACACCCGGGAAGGGGAACACTGAAGCTTTCTTT,CASSLTPGKGNTEAFF
TRBV4-1,TRBD1,TRBJ2-2,17,NA,TGCGCCAGCAGCCTAGAACCGGGACAGGGGAACACCGGGGAGCTGTTTTTT,CASSLEPGQGNTGELFF
TRBV9,TRBD2,TRBJ2-3,17,NA,TGTGCCAGCAGCGTAGGGACTAGCGGGGATAGCACAGATACGCAGTATTTT,CASSVGTSGDSTDTQYF
TRBV28,NA,TRBJ1-5,14,once,TGTGCCAGTGGGAGGGGATATAGCAATCAGCCCCAGCATTTT,CASGRGYSNQPQHF
TRBV6-5,TRBD1,TRBJ1-2,12,NA,TGTGCCAGCAGTTCGACAGGGTTTGGCTACACCTTC,CASSSTGFGYTF
TRBV28,NA,TRBJ2-3,17,NA,TGTGCCAGCAGTTCACGAGGGGCACTAGCCATGACAGATACGCAGTATTTT,CASSSRGALAMTDTQYF
TRBV6-5,NA,TRBJ2-7,14,NA,TGTGCCAGCAGTTCAGGTAGTGGCTCCTACGAGCAGTACTTC,CASSSGSGSYEQYF
TRBV25-1,NA,TRBJ2-6,15,NA,TGTGCCAGCAGTGGAGGGGGCTCTGGGGCCAACGTCCTGACTTTC,CASSGGGSGANVLTF
TRBV18,TRBD1,TRBJ2-1,18,NA,TGTGCCAGCTCATCGTACCGGGGAGAGAGGGGGCCCTACAATGAGCAGTTCTTC,CASSSYRGERGPYNEQFF
TRBV6-1,NA,TRBJ1-5,13,once,TGTGCCAGCTCTGACCCAGGGAATCAGCCCCAGCATTTT,CASSDPGNQPQHF
TRBV19,NA,TRBJ2-7,16,NA,TGTGCCAGTAGTATAGCTTCGGGGGGCCTGGGCTACGAGCAGTACTTC,CASSIASGGLGYEQYF
TRBV5-1,TRBD2,TRBJ2-1,17,NA,TGCGCCAGCAGCTGGCGAACTAGCGGGGGGGTTGGTGGTGAGCAGTTCTTC,CASSWRTSGGVGGEQFF
TRBV4-1,NA,TRBJ1-5,16,NA,TGCGCCAGCAGCCAAGATCCGTACAGGGACAATCAGCCCCAGCATTTT,CASSQDPYRDNQPQHF
TRBV19,TRBD1,TRBJ1-5,14,few,TGTGCCAGTAGTAAACAGGGGGCCGGGCAGCCCCAGCATTTT,CASSKQGAGQPQHF
TRBV19,NA,TRBJ2-3,13,NA,TGTGCCAGCCGGGACTCAAGCACAGATACGCAGTATTTT,CASRDSSTDTQYF
TRBV19,NA,TRBJ1-5,16,NA,TGTGCCAGTAGTATCGGGACATTTTATAGCAATCAGCCCCAGCATTTT,CASSIGTFYSNQPQHF
TRBV11-2,NA,TRBJ2-7,16,NA,TGTGCCAGCAGCTTAGTGGAGTTGGAGAGCTCCTACGAGCAGTACTTC,CASSLVELESSYEQYF
TRBV5-1,NA,TRBJ1-2,15,NA,TGCGCCAGCAGCTTTTGGGAGCTCTCTAACTATGGCTACACCTTC,CASSFWELSNYGYTF
TRBV6-1,TRBD1,TRBJ2-7,13,NA,TGTGCCGCTAACCGGGACAGGGGGCGCGGACAGTACTTC,CAANRDRGRGQYF
TRBV7-8,NA,TRBJ1-5,16,NA,TGTGCCAGCAGCGTCTACGGGGGAATCAGCAATCAGCCCCAGCATTTT,CASSVYGGISNQPQHF
TRBV2,TRBD2,TRBJ2-5,15,NA,TGTGCCAGCAGTGTGTCCGGGACTAGCGGTGAGACCCAGTACTTC,CASSVSGTSGETQYF
TRBV9,NA,TRBJ2-3,16,NA,TGTGCCAGCAGCGTGGGAGAGGGAGCGCGCACAGATACGCAGTATTTT,CASSVGEGARTDTQYF
TRBV4-1,TRBD1,TRBJ1-5,14,NA,TGCGCCAGCAGCCGGGGACAGGGGGATCAGCCCCAGCATTTT,CASSRGQGDQPQHF
TRBV9,NA,TRBJ1-1,15,NA,TGTGCCAGCAGCGGAACGGACAGCATGAACACTGAAGCTTTCTTT,CASSGTDSMNTEAFF
TRBV6-1,NA,TRBJ2-7,13,NA,TGTGCCAGTTATCAGGGGACGCTCTACGAGCAGTACTTC,CASYQGTLYEQYF
TRBV5-4,NA,TRBJ2-7,15,NA,TGTGCCAGCAGCTTGGAAGGGAGAAGCTCCTACGAGCAGTACTTC,CASSLEGRSSYEQYF
TRBV10-1,NA,TRBJ2-1,14,NA,TGCGCCAGCAGTGAGCACAGGAACTACAATGAGCAGTTCTTC,CASSEHRNYNEQFF
TRBV4-1,TRBD2,TRBJ2-5,16,once,TGCGCCAGCAGCCAAAGCGGGAGGGCCTCATGGGAGACCCAGTACTTC,CASSQSGRASWETQYF
TRBV7-3,NA,TRBJ1-1,15,once,TGTGCCAGCAGCTTAGGGGGGGTGTGGAACACTGAAGCTTTCTTT,CASSLGGVWNTEAFF
TRBV10-1,NA,TRBJ2-7,13,NA,TGCGCCAGCAGTGACCCCGACATCTACGAGCAGTACTTC,CASSDPDIYEQYF
TRBV5-6,NA,TRBJ1-4,15,NA,TGTGCCAGCAGCTTCAGGTTCGGGGGTAGTGAAAAACTGTTTTTT,CASSFRFGGSEKLFF
TRBV19,NA,TRBJ1-1,13,NA,TGTGCCAGTAGGGACAGACCGAACACTGAAGCTTTCTTT,CASRDRPNTEAFF
TRBV18,NA,TRBJ2-7,14,once,TGTGCCAGCTCGCCCCCAGGACACAGCTACGAGCAGTACTTC,CASSPPGHSYEQYF
TRBV11-2,NA,TRBJ2-7,15,NA,TGTGCCAGCAGCTTATCAGGGTACGGGGGATACGAGCAGTACTTC,CASSLSGYGGYEQYF
TRBV19,NA,TRBJ1-1,15,once,TGTGCCAGTAGTATAGGCGGGGGGCTTGGCCCTGAAGCTTTCTTT,CASSIGGGLGPEAFF
TRBV5-4,TRBD1,TRBJ1-4,15,NA,TGTGCCAGCAGCTTGCTGGGACAGGGGTATGAAAAACTGTTTTTT,CASSLLGQGYEKLFF
TRBV5-3,NA,TRBJ2-7,13,NA,TGTGCCAGAATGGGCAGACGCGTATACGAGCAGTACTTC,CARMGRRVYEQYF
TRBV19,TRBD1,TRBJ2-6,14,once,TGTGCCAGTAAGACAGGGTATGGGGCCAACGTCCTGACTTTC,CASKTGYGANVLTF